Below, one T cell receptor (beta chain) is given with its context. Individuals drawn from 24 US areas were roughly 18 to 95 years old. Per the original methods: Amplifying reference gene primers gave estimates of nucleated cell counts. The data were produced by immunoSEQ multiplex PCR, yet TCRdb's version contains in-frame clones alone and is incomplete. The V and J calls and the clone size are those of that table, but D and trimming were determined from the DNA. The sample yields 230,000 or so clones, about 88% seen once. V trimming: 3 bases; J trimming: 4 bases; junction bases outside the gene matches: 14. CDR1 and CDR2 from the germline V gene are SNHLY and FYNNEI. CDR3 length equals 17 residues. This entry belongs to a study of blood T cell repertoires in COVID-19. Study-level background: The analysed material was cDNA or gDNA that came from T cells, B-cell-depleted T cells, or PBMCs.

Sequenced sample: PBMCs or T cells enriched from blood (not recorded which). The chain has TRBV2 and TRBJ1-2, with 7 nucleotides matching TRBD1. The source is a woman in her thirties who had recovered from COVID-19. CDR3 protein: CASSELPAPRTGYGYTF. Here the CDR3 DNA reads TGTGCCAGCAGTGAGTTACCCGCCCCCCGGACAGGCTATGGCTACACCTTC.